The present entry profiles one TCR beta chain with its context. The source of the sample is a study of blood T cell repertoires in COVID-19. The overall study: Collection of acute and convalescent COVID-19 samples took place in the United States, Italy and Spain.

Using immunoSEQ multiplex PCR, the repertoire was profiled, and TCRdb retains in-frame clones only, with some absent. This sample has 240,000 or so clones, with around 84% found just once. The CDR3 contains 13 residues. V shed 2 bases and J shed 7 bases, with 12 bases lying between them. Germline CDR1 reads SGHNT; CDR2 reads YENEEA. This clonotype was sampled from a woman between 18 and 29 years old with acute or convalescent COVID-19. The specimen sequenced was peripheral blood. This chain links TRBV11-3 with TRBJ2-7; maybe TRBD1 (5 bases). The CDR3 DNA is TGTGCCAGCAGCTTATCAGGCAGGGATGAGCAGTACTTC. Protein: CASSLSGRDEQYF.